This paragraph covers one T cell receptor (beta chain) sequence. As yet, its antigen is unknown. The CDR3 totals 16 residues. With 5 bases clipped from V and 2 bases from J, the junction kept 10 bases outside the gene matches. In germline, CDR1 is MNHEY, CDR2 SMNVEV (reference sequence). Clones were read by immunoSEQ multiplex PCR, and TCRdb kept only the in-frame ones, dropping some. There are around 100,000 clones in the sample; roughly 93% occur only once, and 1.2% lies in the top ten. This sample is drawn from a study of graft-versus-host responses after intestinal transplantation. Study-wide background: Transplant recipients had multivisceral, liver-intestinal, or isolated intestinal grafts.

Study-wide findings and caveats: Marrow from the recipient contained GvH clones, some of which had appeared first in ileum or blood. Early declines in HvG clones that occurred post-transplant were associated with peak circulating GvH clone levels.

V is TRBV27 and J is TRBJ2-3; the match to TRBD2 covers 7 bases. This sequence was found in a human donor who was the organ donor for an intestinal transplant. This sample comprised unstimulated CD8+ T cells sorted from spleen or lymph node cells, obtained before transplant. The DNA of the CDR3 is TGTGCCAGCAGTCGAACCCCGGGGGGTGCCACAGATACGCAGTATTTT. Amino acid sequence: CASSRTPGGATDTQYF.